One and the same sample provided the 17 T cell receptor beta chains below, sequenced in a study of blood T cells in healthy people across ages. A J-beta primer mix and a sample-barcoded 5' primer were used in a second PCR of roughly 6 to 11 cycles. In TCRdb, the 5' RACE reads were re-called with MiXCR into one record per CDR3 protein. The table has 1.4 million to 1.5 million distinct CDR3 sequences, approximately 42% seen once; the top ten hold approximately 7.9%. Sequencing used blood. The origin of the receptors is a woman under 30 in good health.

The sample holds a few counts of this clonotype. The chain employs TRBV7-2 and TRBJ2-5, with TRBD2 identical over 7 bases. Germline V gene data show CDR1 as SGHTA and CDR2 as FQGNSA. Trimming removed 1 base from V and 4 bases from J; junction bases left unmatched: 18. The CDR3 has 19 amino acids. The CDR3 coding sequence is TGTGCCAGCAGCTTAGTCGCGAGATCAGGGATAGGGAGGGGAGAGACCCAGTACTTC. This codes for CASSLVARSGIGRGETQYF.

V and J are TRBV6-5 and TRBJ1-4; 9 bases are shared with TRBD1. V gave up 4 bases and J gave up 7 bases; unmatched junction bases: 7. CDR1 is MNHEY and CDR2 is SVGAGI in the germline V gene. The CDR3 has 15 amino acids. CDR3 amino acids: CASSSGDRASEKLFF. In DNA form, the CDR3 reads TGTGCCAGCAGTTCGGGGGACAGGGCCAGTGAAAAACTGTTTTTT.

This clonotype was seen a handful of times. This sequence joins TRBV20-1 and TRBJ1-2, with unresolved D. The V and J ends lost 5 bases and 0 bases respectively, with 13 bases between them. This CDR3 is built from 14 residues. Germline V lookup: CDR1 DFQATT, CDR2 SNEGSKA (reference sequence). The CDR3 is CSAWEGLTNYGYTF. CDR3 in DNA: TGCAGTGCTTGGGAGGGCCTCACTAACTATGGCTACACCTTC.

V and J are TRBV12-5 and TRBJ2-1, with 8 bases aligning to TRBD2. The V and J ends lost 2 bases and 2 bases, in that order; junction bases with no gene match: 5. CDR1 and CDR2 from the germline V gene are LGHNT and FRNRAP. The CDR3 consists of 16 residues. This CDR3 reads CASGLRGTSTYNEQFF. The CDR3 nucleotides are TGTGCTAGTGGTTTGAGGGGGACTAGTACCTACAATGAGCAGTTCTTC.

In its sample, this clonotype was seen a few times. The genes are TRBV6-1 and TRBJ2-1, with 9 positions matching TRBD1. The germline V gene has CDR1 MNHNS and CDR2 SASEGT. CDR3 length: 17 amino acids. J lost 7 bases, V lost 6 bases, and 16 bases had no gene match. The CDR3 loop reads CASRAETAAQGANEQFF. DNA of the CDR3: TGTGCCAGCAGAGCCGAAACCGCCGCACAGGGGGCAAATGAGCAGTTCTTC.

The V call is TRBV2, the J call TRBJ1-2; a possible D gene is TRBD1 (5 bases). This CDR3 contains 14 residues. V was pared by 6 bases and J by 3 bases, with 14 bases between. Germline-derived CDR1 and CDR2 are SNHLY and FYNNEI. CDR3 sequence: CASSLTTGYYGYTF. The DNA of the CDR3 is TGTGCCAGCAGCTTGACCACAGGCTACTATGGCTACACCTTC.

The CDR3 nucleotides are TGTGCCAGCAGTTACCCCCCGGCCTCGAACACCGGGGAGCTGTTTTTT. Translating it yields CASSYPPASNTGELFF. This chain uses TRBV6-6 with TRBJ2-2, with unresolved D. CDR3 length: 16 residues. In germline, CDR1 is MNHNY, CDR2 SVGAGI (reference sequence). V lost 2 bases, J lost 0 bases, and 10 bases lay in between.

The rearrangement joins TRBV12-3 or TRBV12-4 to TRBJ2-1; possibly TRBD1 for D (6 bases). Trimming removed 3 bases from V and 2 bases from J, with 11 bases in between. The CDR3 sequence is 15 residues long. CDR3 in amino acids: CASSFPGQTYNEQFF. CDR3 nucleotide sequence: TGTGCCAGCAGTTTTCCAGGACAGACCTACAATGAGCAGTTCTTC.

This clonotype has more than one count but fewer than ten. The V and J genes are TRBV7-2 and TRBJ2-3; no firm D call. Germline assignment: CDR1 SGHTA and CDR2 FQGNSA. The CDR3 has 13 residues. The V gene lost 3 bases and the J gene lost 5 bases, with 9 bases spanning the gap. DNA for the CDR3: TGTGCCAGCAGCTTTGTTCCTCAAGATACGCAGTATTTT. This translates into CASSFVPQDTQYF.

The V call is TRBV28, the J call TRBJ2-1; weak D call: TRBD2 (6 bases). V was pared by 5 bases and J by 3 bases, with 14 bases between. Germline loops: CDR1 MDHEN, CDR2 SYDVKM. The CDR3 consists of 15 residues. In DNA, the CDR3 is TGTGCCAGCAGTCCGGCGGGTAGCGGCTACAATGAGCAGTTCTTC. Translating gives CASSPAGSGYNEQFF. Full variable domain (missing parts from reference TRBV28 and TRBJ2-1): DVKVTQSSRYLVKRTGEKVFLECVQDMDHENMFWYRQDPGLGLRLIYFSYDVKMKEKGDIPEGYSVSREKKERFSLILESASTNQTSMYLCASSPAGSGYNEQFFGPGTRLTVL.

There are a few counts of this clonotype. The chain links TRBV27 to TRBJ1-2; D is ambiguous. This CDR3 comprises 17 residues. The V gene lost 2 bases and the J gene lost 0 bases, with 16 bases spanning the gap. In germline, CDR1 is MNHEY, CDR2 SMNVEV (reference sequence). The CDR3 loop reads CASSLSSPWGANYGYTF. In DNA form, the CDR3 reads TGTGCCAGCAGTTTAAGCTCCCCCTGGGGAGCTAACTATGGCTACACCTTC.

The chain has TRBV5-1 and TRBJ2-7; 9 nucleotides line up with TRBD1. V shed 0 bases and J 7 bases; nucleotides not matched to a gene: 8. This CDR3 region has 15 residues. Germline-derived CDR1 and CDR2 are SGHRS and YFSETQ. CDR3 loop: CASSLELQGASEQYF. DNA of the CDR3: TGCGCCAGCAGCTTGGAGCTACAGGGGGCGAGTGAGCAGTACTTC.

This clonotype has just a few counts. The chain has TRBV11-2 and TRBJ2-3; possible D gene TRBD2, 6 bases. The germline CDR1 and CDR2 sequences are SGHAT and FQNNGV. V was cut by 6 bases and J by 7 bases, with 17 bases left in between. The CDR3 is 14 amino acids. As DNA, the CDR3 is TGTGCCAGCAGATTACCGGGGGTCCCATATACGCAGTATTTT. Residues: CASRLPGVPYTQYF.

On this clonotype itself: One junction end disagrees with the germline gene, perhaps due to a read error. The chain recombines TRBV7-2 with TRBJ2-7; possibly TRBD2 for D (5 bases). TRBJ2-5 explains the end of the DNA better; the J call may be wrong. The CDR3 sequence is 14 residues long. CDR1 and CDR2 from the germline V gene are SGHTA and FQGNSA. The CDR3 is CACSRPLTGETQYF. CDR3 nucleotides: TGTGCCTGCAGCCGCCCCTTGACGGGGGAGACCCAGTACTTC.

This chain connects TRBV6-1 to TRBJ2-5; 10 bases match TRBD1. Looked up from germline, CDR1 is MNHNS and CDR2 is SASEGT. The CDR3 length is 17 residues. V shed 3 bases and J 5 bases; nucleotides not matched to a gene: 12. CDR3: CASSDTGTGVFKETQYF. The CDR3 nucleotides read TGTGCCAGCAGTGATACCGGGACAGGGGTGTTCAAGGAGACCCAGTACTTC.

This chain connects TRBV4-2 to TRBJ2-1; the D gene could be TRBD1 or TRBD2 (7 bases each). This CDR3 comprises 19 residues. CDR1 LGHNA and CDR2 YNFKEQ come from the germline V gene. The V end lost 4 bases, the J end lost 9 bases, and 31 bases lay between the germline ends. The CDR3 DNA follows: TGTGCCAGCAGCCGCGGGAGAAGGACAGGACGGCGGACGGAGGGTGAGCAGTTCTTC. Translating gives CASSRGRRTGRRTEGEQFF.

The CDR3: CATSGSAGGSSYNEQFF. CDR3 sequence (DNA): TGTGCCACCAGTGGATCTGCAGGGGGCAGCTCCTACAATGAGCAGTTCTTC. The V and J genes are TRBV24-1 and TRBJ2-1, with TRBD1 matching 8 bases. V was clipped by 5 bases and J by 0 bases; unmatched bases: 8. Germline values: CDR1 KGHDR, CDR2 SFDVKD. The CDR3 runs 17 residues.